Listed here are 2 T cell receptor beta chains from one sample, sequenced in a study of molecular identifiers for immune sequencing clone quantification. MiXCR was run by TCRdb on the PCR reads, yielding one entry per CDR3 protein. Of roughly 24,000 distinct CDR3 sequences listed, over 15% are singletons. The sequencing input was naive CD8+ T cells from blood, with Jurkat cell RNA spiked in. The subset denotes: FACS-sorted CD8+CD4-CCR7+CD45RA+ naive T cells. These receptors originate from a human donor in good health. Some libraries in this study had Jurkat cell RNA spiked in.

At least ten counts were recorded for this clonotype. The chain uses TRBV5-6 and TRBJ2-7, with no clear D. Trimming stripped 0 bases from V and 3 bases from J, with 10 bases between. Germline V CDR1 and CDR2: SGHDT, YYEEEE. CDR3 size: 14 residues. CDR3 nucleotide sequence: TGTGCCAGCAGCTTGGGACTTGTTCGCTACGAGCAGTACTTC. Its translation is CASSLGLVRYEQYF.

CDR3 sequence: CASSQGTEAFF. CDR3 coding DNA: TGTGCCAGTAGTCAGGGGACTGAAGCTTTCTTT. The chain combines TRBV19 with TRBJ1-1; D possibly corresponds to TRBD1 (6 bases). Deletions cut 5 bases from V and 5 bases from J, with 6 bases between. Germline loops: CDR1 LNHDA, CDR2 SQIVND (reference sequence). This CDR3 is 11 amino acids long.